This T cell receptor (beta chain) was found in a study of tumor-infiltrating lymphocytes in primary liver carcinoma. Study-level points and caveats: Because of bulk unsorted sampling, CD4+ and CD8+ repertoires were not subjected to comparison. The study found tumor-adjacent and tumor-blood pairs overlapped less than tumor region pairs.

As concerns this clonotype: The target antigen is unknown. A much larger clone is a single base away; this may be a read error.

TCR beta cDNA was prepared out of around 460 ng total RNA by means of a constant-region primer. Three nested multiplex PCR rounds, a slightly modified ARM-PCR method, built the TCR beta libraries. Running approximately 10 cycles apiece, the first two PCR rounds relied on TRBV1-TRBV30 forward primers together with a C-beta reverse primer. TCRdb reprocessed the multiplex PCR reads via MiXCR and lists one record per CDR3 protein. The sample consists of 310,000 or so distinct CDR3 sequences, around 60% of them appearing once. The length of the CDR3 is 14 residues. The V gene end was trimmed by 2 bases and the J gene end by 3 bases; junction bases not matched to a gene: 6. The germline gives CDR1 GTSNPN, CDR2 SVGIG (reference sequence). The source of the blood RNA was unsorted whole blood, and germline DNA was extracted as well. Patients showed chronic HBV infection and an absence of prior treatment. Blood samples of roughly 4 milliliters were drawn preoperatively.

V gene TRBV30 combines with J gene TRBJ1-1, with TRBD1 matching over 7 bases. The sequence was obtained from a man aged 40-55 years with primary liver carcinoma and hepatitis B virus infection. The material sequenced was peripheral blood. The CDR3 loop reads CAWSRHQGDTEAFF. CDR3 bases: TGTGCCTGGAGTCGTCACCAGGGGGACACTGAAGCTTTCTTT.